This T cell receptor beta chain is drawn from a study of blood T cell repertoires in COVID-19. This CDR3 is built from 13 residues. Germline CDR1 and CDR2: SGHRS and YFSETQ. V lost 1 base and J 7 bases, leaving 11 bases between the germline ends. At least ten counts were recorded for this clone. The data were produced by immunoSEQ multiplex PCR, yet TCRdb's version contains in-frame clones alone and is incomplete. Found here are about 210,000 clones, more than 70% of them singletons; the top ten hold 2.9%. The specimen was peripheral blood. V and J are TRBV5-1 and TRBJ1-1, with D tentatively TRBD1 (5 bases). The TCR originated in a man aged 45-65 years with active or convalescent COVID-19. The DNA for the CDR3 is TGCGCCAGCAGCTTGTCGTCGGGACTTGAAGCTTTCTTT. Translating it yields CASSLSSGLEAFF.